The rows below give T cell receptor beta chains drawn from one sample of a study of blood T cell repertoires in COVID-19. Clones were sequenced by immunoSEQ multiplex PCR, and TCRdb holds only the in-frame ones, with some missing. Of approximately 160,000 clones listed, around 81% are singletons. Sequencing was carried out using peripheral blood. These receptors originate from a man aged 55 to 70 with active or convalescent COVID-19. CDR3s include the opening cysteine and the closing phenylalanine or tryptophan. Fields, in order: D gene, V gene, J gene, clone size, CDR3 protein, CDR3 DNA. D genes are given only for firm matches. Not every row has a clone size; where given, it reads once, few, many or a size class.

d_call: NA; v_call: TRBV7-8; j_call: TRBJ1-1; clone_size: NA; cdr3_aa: CASSFEQSNLNTEAFF; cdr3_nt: TGTGCCAGCAGCTTTGAACAGTCTAATTTGAACACTGAAGCTTTCTTT
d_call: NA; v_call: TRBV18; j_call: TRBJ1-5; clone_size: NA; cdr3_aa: CASSSRLGEGRATQHF; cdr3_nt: TGTGCCAGCTCATCAAGGCTAGGGGAGGGCCGCGCAACCCAGCATTTT
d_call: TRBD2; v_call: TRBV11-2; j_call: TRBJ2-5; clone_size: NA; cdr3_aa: CASSQLLAGGQETQYF; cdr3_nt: TGTGCCAGCAGCCAACTACTAGCGGGGGGCCAAGAGACCCAGTACTTC
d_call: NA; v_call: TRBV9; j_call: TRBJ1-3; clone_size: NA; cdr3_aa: CASSVTGASGNTIYF; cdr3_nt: TGTGCCAGCAGCGTAACAGGAGCCTCTGGAAACACCATATATTTT
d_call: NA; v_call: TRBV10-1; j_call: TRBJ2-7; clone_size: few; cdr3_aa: CASSQSRGGVQYF; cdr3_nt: TGCGCCAGCAGTCAGAGCAGGGGCGGAGTGCAGTACTTC
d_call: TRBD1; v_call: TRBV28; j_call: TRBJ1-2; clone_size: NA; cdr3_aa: CASSSGQGTTGGYTF; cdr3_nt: TGTGCCAGCAGTTCGGGACAGGGCACGACCGGGGGCTACACCTTC
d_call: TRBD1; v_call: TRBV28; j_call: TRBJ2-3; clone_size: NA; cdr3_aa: CASRTGGPRTSTDTQYF; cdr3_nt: TGTGCCAGCAGGACAGGGGGCCCCAGAACTAGCACAGATACGCAGTATTTT
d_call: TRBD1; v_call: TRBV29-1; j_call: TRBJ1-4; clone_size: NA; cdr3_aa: CSAMTGVANEKLFF; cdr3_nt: TGCAGCGCCATGACAGGGGTGGCTAATGAAAAACTGTTTTTT
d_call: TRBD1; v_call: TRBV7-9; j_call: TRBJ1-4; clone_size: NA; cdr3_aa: CASSNRDSGEKLFF; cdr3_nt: TGTGCCAGCAGCAACCGGGACAGTGGGGAAAAACTGTTTTTT
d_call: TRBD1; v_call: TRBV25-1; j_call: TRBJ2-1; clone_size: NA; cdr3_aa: CASSDSRTGDNEQFF; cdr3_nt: TGTGCCAGCAGTGATTCGAGGACAGGGGACAATGAGCAGTTCTTC
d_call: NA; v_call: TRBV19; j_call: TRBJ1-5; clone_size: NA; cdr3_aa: CASTEGGTGIKTGNQPQHF; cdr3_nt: TGTGCCAGTACCGAGGGAGGGACCGGGATCAAGACAGGCAATCAGCCCCAGCATTTT
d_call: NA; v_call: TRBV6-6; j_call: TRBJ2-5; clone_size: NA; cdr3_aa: CASTRSRQVQETQYF; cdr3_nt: TGTGCCAGCACCCGATCCCGACAGGTCCAAGAGACCCAGTACTTC
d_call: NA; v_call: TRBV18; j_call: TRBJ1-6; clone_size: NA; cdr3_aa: CASSPVSSSSSYNSPLHF; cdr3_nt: TGTGCCAGCTCACCAGTAAGCTCTTCGAGCTCCTATAATTCACCCCTCCACTTT
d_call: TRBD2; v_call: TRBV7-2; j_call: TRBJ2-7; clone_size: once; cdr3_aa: CASSLGPSGTYEQYF; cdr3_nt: TGTGCCAGCAGCTTAGGTCCTAGCGGGACATACGAGCAGTACTTC
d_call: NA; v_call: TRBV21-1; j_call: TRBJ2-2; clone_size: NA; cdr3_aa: CASSKTQRERVANTGELFF; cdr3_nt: TGTGCCAGCAGCAAAACCCAGCGGGAGCGAGTCGCGAACACCGGGGAGCTGTTTTTT
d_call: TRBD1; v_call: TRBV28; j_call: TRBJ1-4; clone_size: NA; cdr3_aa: CASSVDRVTNEKLFF; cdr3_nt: TGTGCCAGCAGTGTAGACAGGGTCACTAATGAAAAACTGTTTTTT